The 25 T cell receptor beta chains below were found in one sample sequenced in a study of cytomegalovirus exposure and HLA in healthy donors. The PCR had 60 Vbeta and 13 Jbeta primers. Libraries were prepared by immunoSEQ multiplex PCR; TCRdb keeps only in-frame clonotypes and omits some of them. The table shows approximately 160,000 clones, with 65% to 85% occurring only once. The sequenced sample consisted of PBMCs. Receptors were obtained from a young woman in good health and CMV-seronegative.

This sequence joins TRBV2 and TRBJ2-1; D is perhaps TRBD2 (5 bases). V lost 8 bases, J lost 10 bases, and 12 bases lay in between. Germline V gene lookup returns CDR1 SNHLY and CDR2 FYNNEI. The CDR3 sequence is 11 residues long. The DNA of the CDR3 is TGTGCCAGCCGCGGGTCAGGAGAGCAGTTCTTC. Encoded protein: CASRGSGEQFF.

This clone has just a few counts. The genes are TRBV4-1 and TRBJ2-5; 10 bases map to TRBD2. CDR1 and CDR2 (germline): MGHRA, YSYEKL. The CDR3 contains 16 residues. The V gene end was trimmed by 2 bases and the J gene end by 5 bases; junction bases not matched to a gene: 8. CDR3 amino acids: CASSQRLAGVSETQYF. DNA for the CDR3: TGCGCCAGCAGCCAACGGCTAGCGGGAGTTTCGGAGACCCAGTACTTC.

There are a few counts of this clone. The J gene is TRBJ2-7, the V gene TRBV23-1; a possible D gene is TRBD1 (5 bases). TRBV23-1 counts as an open reading frame of uncertain function. V gave up 3 bases and J gave up 1 base, with 16 bases separating them. The CDR3 is made up of 16 amino acids. This chain's CDR3 is CASSQEVTGPSYEQYF. The DNA of the CDR3 is TGCGCCAGCAGTCAGGAAGTCACAGGCCCATCCTACGAGCAGTACTTC.

The chain's CDR3 is CASSPEYSNQPQHF. The CDR3 DNA follows: TGCGCCAGCAGCCCAGAGTATAGCAATCAGCCCCAGCATTTT. The V and J genes are TRBV4-1 and TRBJ1-5; no clear D gene. V lost 4 bases, J lost 0 bases, and 7 bases lay in between. In germline, CDR1 is MGHRA, CDR2 YSYEKL. The CDR3 is made up of 14 amino acids.

V and J are TRBV27 and TRBJ1-6, with a possible D match to TRBD1 (6 bases). This CDR3 contains 14 residues. Trimming removed 3 bases at V and 12 bases at J, with 15 bases between. In germline, CDR1 is MNHEY, CDR2 SMNVEV (reference sequence). The chain's CDR3 is CASSFTGGEEPLHF. The CDR3 nucleotides are TGTGCCAGCAGTTTCACGGGGGGCGAAGAACCCCTCCACTTT.

CDR3 in amino acids: CASSQELATLNQPQHF. The CDR3 coding sequence is TGTGCCAGCAGCCAAGAGCTTGCGACTCTAAATCAGCCCCAGCATTTT. This chain connects TRBV4-2 to TRBJ1-5, with D unresolved. CDR3 length equals 16 residues. V lost 0 bases to trimming and J lost 4 bases, with 13 bases between them. Per germline, CDR1 LGHNA and CDR2 YNFKEQ.

The V gene is TRBV28, the J gene TRBJ2-1; D remains ambiguous. Per germline, CDR1 MDHEN and CDR2 SYDVKM. The V end was cut by 6 bases, the J end by 10 bases, with 13 bases between. This CDR3 comprises 12 residues. For the CDR3, the DNA is TGTGCCAGCAGACTTCCTAACAGAGAGCAGTTCTTC. Its protein is CASRLPNREQFF.

The gene calls are TRBV7-9 and TRBJ2-3; 9 bases line up with TRBD1. After removal of 5 bases from V and 8 bases from J, the junction contained 2 bases not matched to a gene. This CDR3 contains 12 residues. CDR1 and CDR2 (germline): SEHNR, FQNEAQ (reference sequence). In DNA form, the CDR3 reads TGTGCCAGCAGCAGGGGACAGGGTACGCAGTATTTT. Protein: CASSRGQGTQYF. The full variable domain, in which reference TRBV7-9 and TRBJ2-3 provide the parts outside the CDR3, is DTGVSQNPRHKITKRGQNVTFRCDPISEHNRLYWYRQTLGQGPEFLTYFQNEAQLEKSRLLSDRFSAERPKGSFSTLEIQRTEQGDSAMYLCASSRGQGTQYFGPGTRLTVL.

This chain uses TRBV5-1 with TRBJ2-5, with TRBD2 matching 15 bases. This CDR3 spans 18 amino acids. J gave up 2 bases and V 4 bases, and 9 bases lay outside the gene matches. Per germline, CDR1 SGHRS and CDR2 YFSETQ. Written as DNA, the CDR3 is TGCGCCAGCAGCACCGGGACTAGCGGGAGGTTGGGTCAAGAGACCCAGTACTTC. Its translation: CASSTGTSGRLGQETQYF. The variable domain in full, with the rest retrieved from reference TRBV5-1 and TRBJ2-5, is KAGVTQTPRYLIKTRGQQVTLSCSPISGHRSVSWYQQTPGQGLQFLFEYFSETQRNKGNFPGRFSGRQFSNSRSEMNVSTLELGDSALYLCASSTGTSGRLGQETQYFGPGTRLLVL.

This chain uses TRBV28 with TRBJ1-3, with TRBD1 as a possible D gene (5 bases). CDR1 is MDHEN and CDR2 is SYDVKM in the germline V gene. This CDR3 has 15 amino acids. V lost 5 bases and J lost 2, with 13 bases in between. The CDR3 DNA is TGTGCCAGCAGTAAGTCAGGGAAGACTGGAAACACCATATATTTT. It specifies CASSKSGKTGNTIYF. The whole variable domain, filled in from reference TRBV28 and TRBJ1-3, reads DVKVTQSSRYLVKRTGEKVFLECVQDMDHENMFWYRQDPGLGLRLIYFSYDVKMKEKGDIPEGYSVSREKKERFSLILESASTNQTSMYLCASSKSGKTGNTIYFGEGSWLTVV.

The V and J genes are TRBV19 and TRBJ2-7, with D perhaps matching TRBD2 (6 bases). CDR1 LNHDA and CDR2 SQIVND come from the germline V gene (reference sequence). This CDR3 spans 14 amino acids. Between the trimmed V and J ends, which lost 3 bases and 4 bases, there was a span of 13 bases. CDR3 sequence reads: CASSIRERRYEQYF. The CDR3, as DNA: TGTGCCAGTAGTATCCGGGAGAGAAGGTACGAGCAGTACTTC.

The chain is built from TRBV27 and TRBJ2-1, with 10 nucleotides matching TRBD2. The germline V gene has CDR1 MNHEY and CDR2 SMNVEV (reference sequence). The CDR3 is 18 residues long. V trimming: 2 bases; J trimming: 5 bases; junction bases outside the gene matches: 12. In DNA, the CDR3 is TGTGCCAGCAGTTTAGCTCCATTTTACCTAGCGGGAGACAATGAGCAGTTCTTC. Its protein is CASSLAPFYLAGDNEQFF.

This clone was seen only a few times. V gene TRBV28 combines with J gene TRBJ1-5; the D is unclear. The V gene lost 6 bases and the J gene lost 2 bases, with 11 bases spanning the gap. This CDR3 has 14 residues. Looked up from germline, CDR1 is MDHEN and CDR2 is SYDVKM. This CDR3 is CASSYSPRNQPQHF. CDR3 in DNA: TGTGCCAGCAGCTATTCCCCCCGCAATCAGCCCCAGCATTTT.

The chain links TRBV7-6 to TRBJ2-7; 10 bases are a match to TRBD1. The CDR3 contains 17 residues. The trim removed 1 base at V and 5 bases at J, leaving 11 bases unmatched. Germline V gene sequence: CDR1 SGHVS, CDR2 FNYEAQ. CDR3 amino acids: CASSLEGPGQGFHEQYF. The CDR3 bases are TGTGCCAGCAGCTTAGAGGGTCCGGGACAGGGGTTTCACGAGCAGTACTTC.

Here the CDR3 reads CASSKPQGHQETQYF. CDR3 nucleotides: TGTGCCAGCAGCAAACCCCAGGGTCACCAAGAGACCCAGTACTTC. The chain links TRBV28 to TRBJ2-5, with D tentatively TRBD1 (5 bases). Per germline, CDR1 MDHEN and CDR2 SYDVKM. This CDR3 region has 15 residues. V lost 6 bases, J lost 0 bases, and 14 bases lay in between.

The gene calls are TRBV20-1 and TRBJ2-5; D gene uncertain. This CDR3 spans 11 amino acids. Germline V CDR1 and CDR2: DFQATT, SNEGSKA (reference sequence). V lost 5 bases and J lost 0, with 4 bases in between. The CDR3 DNA reads as TGCAGTGCTCAGGACCAAGAGACCCAGTACTTC. Translating gives CSAQDQETQYF.

V gene TRBV7-8 combines with J gene TRBJ2-7; D ambiguous. V lost 5 bases and J 4 bases, leaving 12 bases between the germline ends. This CDR3 has 13 residues. Germline CDR1 reads SGHVS; CDR2 reads FQNEAQ. The DNA of the CDR3 is TGTGCCAGCAGCCCCCCTGTCGGGTACGAGCAGTACTTC. Its translation: CASSPPVGYEQYF.

The count of this clone is one. Other DNA sequences in this specimen translate into the identical CDR3. V and J are TRBV19 and TRBJ2-1; no clear D. Trimming pared 1 base from V and 5 bases from J, leaving 6 bases between. The germline gives CDR1 LNHDA, CDR2 SQIVND (reference sequence). This CDR3 is built from 13 residues. The CDR3 DNA sequence: TGTGCCAGTAGTATAGGAGCGAACAATGAGCAGTTCTTC. This codes for CASSIGANNEQFF.

The rearrangement joins TRBV21-1 to TRBJ2-5; the table's D call, TRBD1, has no DNA check behind it. TRBV21-1 counts as a pseudogene. CDR3 length: 16 residues. The DNA of the CDR3 is TGTGCCAGCAGCAAACTATATGTTGGGCCTTGGGAGACCCAGTACTTC. As protein: CASSKLYVGPWETQYF.

The chain recombines TRBV7-2 with TRBJ2-2; TRBD2 matches at 8 bases. V dropped 4 bases and J dropped 4; count of bases not matched to a gene: 5. This CDR3 region has 15 residues. Germline V gene lookup returns CDR1 SGHTA and CDR2 FQGNSA. CDR3 DNA sequence: TGTGCCAGCAGCTGGACTAGCCGGTCCACCGGGGAGCTGTTTTTT. Protein: CASSWTSRSTGELFF.

The V gene is TRBV10-3, the J gene TRBJ1-5; maybe TRBD1 (5 bases). V lost 11 bases, J lost 0 bases, and 17 bases lay in between. The germline CDR1 and CDR2 sequences are ENHRY and SYGVKD. CDR3 length: 15 amino acids. The CDR3 bases are TGTGCCTCCCGCAAAGGGGAATATAGCAATCAGCCCCAGCATTTT. Translated, it gives CASRKGEYSNQPQHF.

This clone was counted only a few times. J is TRBJ2-7 and V is TRBV27; D is ambiguous. The CDR3 has 12 residues. Trimming left V 11 bases short and J 6 bases short, with 17 bases between. The germline V gene encodes CDR1 MNHEY and CDR2 SMNVEV (reference sequence). CDR3 sequence reads: CAQTKIVIEQYF. Here the CDR3 DNA reads TGTGCCCAGACAAAAATCGTGATCGAGCAGTACTTC.

This chain connects TRBV30 to TRBJ2-1; 7 bases line up with TRBD2. The CDR3 is 14 residues long. With V trimmed by 5 bases and J by 10 bases, 14 bases remained unmatched. Germline CDR1 is GTSNPN and CDR2 is SVGIG (reference sequence). Written as DNA, the CDR3 is TGTGCCTGGGATTCTGGGCGGGAGTGGGGCGAGCAGTTCTTC. Protein sequence: CAWDSGREWGEQFF.

This clone showed up just once. The genes are TRBV18 and TRBJ1-4, with 7 bases aligning to TRBD1. Germline V gene data show CDR1 as KGHSH and CDR2 as LQKENI. The CDR3 extends over 15 amino acids. V shed 3 bases and J 5 bases; nucleotides not matched to a gene: 6. CDR3 sequence reads: CASSPQTGRNEKLFF. CDR3 in DNA: TGTGCCAGCTCACCGCAGACAGGGAGGAATGAAAAACTGTTTTTT.

The chain is built from TRBV19 and TRBJ1-4; D possibly corresponds to TRBD1 (6 bases). This CDR3 is built from 15 residues. Trimming left V 8 bases short and J 2 bases short, with 15 bases between. The germline CDR1 and CDR2 sequences are LNHDA and SQIVND (reference sequence). DNA of the CDR3: TGTGCCAGTTCCAGGGCCCAGGGGACTAATGAAAAACTGTTTTTT. Translating gives CASSRAQGTNEKLFF. The variable domain in full, with the rest retrieved from reference TRBV19 and TRBJ1-4, is DGGITQSPKYLFRKEGQNVTLSCEQNLNHDAMYWYRQDPGQGLRLIYYSQIVNDFQKGDIAEGYSVSREKKESFPLTVTSAQKNPTAFYLCASSRAQGTNEKLFFGSGTQLSVL.